The 28 T cell receptor beta chains presented below share a single source sample, sequenced in a study of post-analysis software for immune sequencing data. Study-wide findings and caveats: Patients carried five TRBV segments more frequently than controls did, and TRBV5-6, TRBV5-1 and TRBV20-1 were among them.

The antigens for these receptors are not known. TCR beta cDNA libraries included unique molecular identifiers. MiXCR, applied by TCRdb to the PCR reads, yields one record per CDR3 protein. Counted here are around 500,000 distinct CDR3 sequences, around a third occurring once; the ten biggest clones make up 4.5% to 7.5%. The source material was blood. These receptors were obtained from a girl aged 2-17 years with multiple sclerosis.

In this sample, this clonotype turned up a few times. The CDR3 DNA sequence: TGTGCCGGATCGCCCGGGGCTCCAGAGACCCAGTTCTTC. This translates into CAGSPGAPETQFF. The genes are TRBV10-3 and TRBJ2-1; D could derive from TRBD1 or TRBD2 (5 bases each). The CDR3 loop spans 13 amino acids. CDR1 and CDR2 from the germline V gene are ENHRY and SYGVKD. Trimming removed 11 bases at V and 13 bases at J, with 24 bases between.

The chain joins TRBV7-2 to TRBJ2-1; D is uncertain. The CDR3 is 15 residues long. Germline V gene data show CDR1 as SGHTA and CDR2 as FQGNSA. V was shortened by 3 bases and J by 7 bases, with 16 bases between the two germline ends. CDR3 coding DNA: TGTGCCAGCAGCTTCTTTGGCGCCCCGGCGAATGAGCAGTTCTTC. Translation: CASSFFGAPANEQFF.

V and J are TRBV5-1 and TRBJ1-1; D is perhaps TRBD1 (6 bases). Germline CDR1 SGHRS, CDR2 YFSETQ. Trimming stripped 4 bases from V and 1 base from J, with 11 bases between. The CDR3 loop spans 14 amino acids. DNA of the CDR3: TGCGCCAGCAGCCACACAGGGTCGAACACTGAAGCTTTCTTT. This translates into CASSHTGSNTEAFF.

The chain recombines TRBV5-4 with TRBJ2-5, with 10 positions matching TRBD2. This CDR3 is built from 15 residues. CDR1 SGHNT and CDR2 YYREEE come from the germline V gene (reference sequence). V shed 1 base, J shed 5 bases, and the junction held 5 bases outside the gene matches. In DNA, the CDR3 is TGTGCCAGCAGCTTGAGCGGGGGGGTGAGTGAGACCCAGTACTTC. As protein: CASSLSGGVSETQYF.

The rearrangement joins TRBV5-5 to TRBJ2-2; D remains unclear. This CDR3 region has 12 residues. CDR1 SGHKS and CDR2 YYEKEE come from the germline V gene (reference sequence). V was trimmed by 4 bases and J by 8 bases, leaving 9 bases between them. CDR3 in amino acids: CASSPHGGELFF. The CDR3 nucleotides are TGTGCCAGCAGCCCACACGGGGGGGAGCTGTTTTTT.

The CDR3 DNA reads TGTACCACCATGGGGGGCTACTATGGCTACACCTTC. This codes for CTTMGGYYGYTF. The V call is TRBV28, the J call TRBJ1-2, with TRBD1 as a possible D gene (6 bases). This CDR3 is built from 12 residues. Germline V CDR1 and CDR2: MDHEN, SYDVKM.

The rearrangement links TRBV3-1 to TRBJ1-4; D may be TRBD1 (6 bases). CDR1 is LGHDT and CDR2 is YNNKEL in the germline V gene (reference sequence). Trimming stripped 1 base from V and 5 bases from J, with 14 bases between. CDR3 length: 16 residues. CDR3 in DNA: TGTGCCAGCAGCCAAGTCCGGGGGGCCGCCAATGAAAAACTGTTTTTT. This codes for CASSQVRGAANEKLFF.

This chain uses TRBV7-9 with TRBJ2-7; 8 positions agree with TRBD2. CDR1 SEHNR and CDR2 FQNEAQ come from the germline V gene (reference sequence). This CDR3 is 13 amino acids long. With V trimmed by 3 bases and J by 5 bases, 3 bases remained unmatched. The CDR3 DNA sequence: TGTGCCAGCAGCTTGGTAGCGGGACACGAGCAGTACTTC. Protein sequence: CASSLVAGHEQYF. The complete variable domain, with remaining parts taken from reference TRBV7-9 and TRBJ2-7, reads DTGVSQNPRHKITKRGQNVTFRCDPISEHNRLYWYRQTLGQGPEFLTYFQNEAQLEKSRLLSDRFSAERPKGSFSTLEIQRTEQGDSAMYLCASSLVAGHEQYFGPGTRLTVT.

The CDR3 sequence is CATSREQGPSTDTQYF. In DNA, the CDR3 is TGTGCCACCAGCAGAGAACAGGGCCCTAGCACAGATACGCAGTATTTT. V and J are TRBV15 and TRBJ2-3, with a possible D match to TRBD1 (6 bases). The V end was cut by 0 bases, the J end by 0 bases, with 10 bases between. The CDR3 is 16 residues long. Germline V gene sequence: CDR1 LNHNV, CDR2 YYDKDF (reference sequence).

This clonotype appeared a few times. The chain combines TRBV2 with TRBJ2-5; TRBD1 is a possible D gene (5 bases). V lost 5 bases and J 2 bases, leaving 9 bases between the germline ends. The germline gives CDR1 SNHLY, CDR2 FYNNEI. There are 13 residues in the CDR3. CDR3 loop: CASSLTAQETQYF. The CDR3 nucleotides read TGTGCCAGCAGTTTGACAGCACAAGAGACCCAGTACTTC.

CDR3 in DNA: TGTGCCAGCAGCATCATGAGGGAGACCCAGTACTTC. Its protein is CASSIMRETQYF. The chain has TRBV21-1 and TRBJ2-5. TRBV21-1 is deemed a pseudogene. CDR3 size: 12 residues.

J is TRBJ2-3 and V is TRBV11-2, with TRBD2 as a possible D gene (6 bases). CDR1 is SGHAT, CDR2 FQNNGV, per germline. The CDR3 is 14 residues long. Trimming stripped 3 bases from V and 5 bases from J, with 12 bases between. CDR3 coding DNA: TGTGCCAGCAGCTTCGCGACTAGGGTAGATACGCAGTATTTT. It is translated as CASSFATRVDTQYF.

The chain uses TRBV3-1 and TRBJ2-7, with D tentatively TRBD1 (5 bases). Looked up from germline, CDR1 is LGHDT and CDR2 is YNNKEL (reference sequence). This CDR3 is built from 14 residues. The germline V and J ends were trimmed by 2 bases and 0 bases, with 8 bases remaining between them. In DNA form, the CDR3 reads TGTGCCAGCAGCCAAACAGGAGACTCCTACGAGCAGTACTTC. This sequence encodes CASSQTGDSYEQYF.

This chain uses TRBV10-3 with TRBJ2-1; 14 bases line up with TRBD2. This CDR3 region has 16 residues. Germline assignment: CDR1 ENHRY and CDR2 SYGVKD. V lost 6 bases and J lost 7; bases outside the gene matches: 8. Here the CDR3 DNA reads TGTGCCATCAGCAAGACTAGCGGGGGGGAGGAGAATGAGCAGTTCTTC. Translation gives CAISKTSGGEENEQFF.

This clonotype has ten or more counts. This sequence joins TRBV10-3 and TRBJ2-7; D possibly corresponds to TRBD2 (6 bases). The ends were cut back, 7 bases at V and 1 base at J, with 14 bases in the middle. This CDR3 has 14 residues. Germline loops: CDR1 ENHRY, CDR2 SYGVKD. CDR3 residues: CAINEGGGSYEQYF. CDR3 bases: TGTGCCATCAACGAGGGAGGTGGATCCTACGAGCAGTACTTC.

J is TRBJ1-1 and V is TRBV20-1; the match to TRBD1 covers 8 bases. The V segment lost 6 bases and the J segment 1 base; nucleotides outside the gene matches: 4. Germline CDR1 and CDR2: DFQATT and SNEGSKA (reference sequence). CDR3 size: 13 residues. CDR3 region: CSAEDRANTEAFF. In DNA, the CDR3 is TGCAGTGCGGAGGACAGGGCGAACACTGAAGCTTTCTTT.

The chain couples TRBV20-1 to TRBJ2-1, with TRBD1 identical over 7 bases. The DNA matches TRBJ2-7 better at its end, which makes the J call doubtful. Germline V gene lookup returns CDR1 DFQATT and CDR2 SNEGSKA (reference sequence). CDR3 size: 15 residues. The CDR3 loop reads CSARRGWDRSYEQYF. The CDR3, as DNA: TGCAGTGCTAGAAGGGGATGGGACAGAAGTTACGAGCAGTACTTC.

The chain links TRBV5-1 to TRBJ2-2; maybe TRBD2 (6 bases). Germline V gene data show CDR1 as SGHRS and CDR2 as YFSETQ. V gave up 6 bases and J gave up 5 bases, with 11 bases separating them. CDR3 size: 13 residues. The CDR3 loop reads CASKLEGTGELFF. The CDR3 region has the DNA TGCGCCAGCAAATTGGAGGGGACCGGGGAGCTGTTTTTT.

V usage is TRBV20-1 and J usage is TRBJ1-2; D is undetermined. This CDR3 region has 12 residues. Per germline, CDR1 DFQATT and CDR2 SNEGSKA (reference sequence). Between the trimmed V and J ends, which lost 6 bases and 3 bases, there was a span of 11 bases. CDR3 in amino acids: CSATGNYYGYTF. DNA of the CDR3: TGCAGTGCCACCGGAAATTACTATGGCTACACCTTC.

This chain uses TRBV20-1 with TRBJ1-1; the D is unclear. Trimming stripped 6 bases from V and 0 bases from J, with 8 bases between. In germline, CDR1 is DFQATT, CDR2 SNEGSKA (reference sequence). The length of the CDR3 is 12 residues. The CDR3 DNA follows: TGCAGTGCCACACGGGTGAACACTGAAGCTTTCTTT. It specifies CSATRVNTEAFF.

The chain has TRBV5-1 and TRBJ1-2; TRBD1 agrees at 8 bases. CDR3 length: 16 residues. Unmatched junction bases numbered 16, after V lost 4 bases and J lost 8 bases. The germline V gene has CDR1 SGHRS and CDR2 YFSETQ. CDR3 bases: TGCGCCAGCAGCCAGGGACAGGCGAAGGGTTCGGAAGGCTACACCTTC. This encodes CASSQGQAKGSEGYTF.

The chain uses TRBV3-1 and TRBJ2-7; 8 bases agree with TRBD1. This CDR3 has 14 residues. Germline trimming cut 6 bases from V and 4 bases from J; bases unmatched to any gene: 8. The V gene's germline CDR1 is LGHDT and CDR2 YNNKEL (reference sequence). The CDR3 nucleotides read TGTGCCAGCAGTCACTCCAGGGGGCCGTACGAGCAGTACTTC. Protein: CASSHSRGPYEQYF.

The chain uses TRBV10-3 and TRBJ2-5, with D hard to call. V was clipped by 11 bases and J by 1 base, with 8 bases between them. This CDR3 has 11 amino acids. Per the germline V gene, CDR1 is ENHRY and CDR2 is SYGVKD. The chain's CDR3 is CAARTQETQYF. The CDR3 DNA is TGTGCCGCCAGGACCCAAGAGACCCAGTACTTC.

This chain connects TRBV12-3 or TRBV12-4 to TRBJ1-4; D gene ambiguous. The CDR3 has 13 amino acids. Trimming took off 7 bases at V and 6 bases at J, with 12 bases between the two ends. CDR3 region: CASTWKGDEKLFF. CDR3 sequence (DNA): TGTGCCAGCACATGGAAGGGAGATGAAAAACTGTTTTTT.

This clonotype occurred a few times. The chain links TRBV7-9 to TRBJ2-3; 12 positions match TRBD2. CDR3 length: 16 amino acids. The trim removed 3 bases at V and 3 bases at J, leaving 4 bases unmatched. In germline, CDR1 is SEHNR, CDR2 FQNEAQ (reference sequence). Here the CDR3 reads CASSFPSGGATDTQYF. The CDR3 region has the DNA TGTGCCAGCAGCTTTCCTAGCGGGGGGGCGACAGATACGCAGTATTTT.

The rearrangement uses TRBV4-1 and TRBJ1-1; no clear D gene. With 3 bases removed from V and 4 bases from J, the gap between germline ends came to 3 bases. The CDR3 totals 11 residues. Germline V gene sequence: CDR1 MGHRA, CDR2 YSYEKL. The CDR3 bases are TGCGCCAGCAGCCACTTCACTGAAGCTTTCTTT. Translated, it gives CASSHFTEAFF.

This rearrangement joins TRBV7-8 to TRBJ2-1; the match to TRBD2 covers 9 bases. The V gene end was trimmed by 2 bases and the J gene end by 3 bases; junction bases not matched to a gene: 5. The CDR3 runs 16 residues. CDR1 is SGHVS and CDR2 is FQNEAQ in the germline V gene. The CDR3 protein is CASSLWTSVIYNEQFF. CDR3 bases: TGTGCCAGCAGCTTATGGACTAGCGTGATCTACAATGAGCAGTTCTTC.

This clonotype was picked up many times. This sequence joins TRBV29-1 and TRBJ2-3, with D perhaps TRBD1 or TRBD2 (6 bases each). V gave up 3 bases and J gave up 4 bases, with 8 bases separating them. The CDR3 is 12 residues long. Germline V CDR1 and CDR2: SQVTM, ANQGSEA. The CDR3 DNA is TGCAGCGTTGAGAGGGGGGCAGATACGCAGTATTTT. As protein: CSVERGADTQYF.